The source of this TCR beta chain is a study of CD8 T cells in Susac syndrome. V dropped 8 bases and J dropped 8 bases, with 10 bases sitting between them. The CDR3 has 10 residues. The germline V gene encodes CDR1 SGDLS and CDR2 YYNGEE. Study observations and caveats: The number of individuals included in the study's TCR sequencing and HLA analysis was acknowledged as relatively small.

With random hexamers, roughly 0.45 to 1 ug RNA was reverse transcribed. The amplification used immunoSEQ multiplex PCR on TCR beta CDR3; it spanned 54 Vbeta and 13 Jbeta. MiXCR was run by TCRdb on the immunoSEQ multiplex PCR reads, yielding one entry per CDR3 protein. The sample yields a few hundred thousand distinct CDR3 sequences, roughly 85% seen once. To note about this clonotype: As yet, its antigen is unknown.

The sequence was collected from a human donor with multiple sclerosis. V gene TRBV9 combines with J gene TRBJ1-2; no clear D. Sequencing was performed on CD8+ T cells from PBMCs. The CDR3 is CARNSGGYTF. CDR3 in DNA: TGTGCCAGAAACAGTGGCGGCTACACCTTC.